Listed here are 17 T cell receptor beta chains from one sample, sequenced in a study of shared clonotypes between healthy human individuals. Sequencing used immunoSEQ multiplex PCR; TCRdb keeps in-frame clones, though not all of them. Found here are hundreds of thousands of clones, around 96% of them singletons; the top ten hold 0.095% to 0.13%. CD45RO negativity and positive selection for CCR7 defined naive CD8 cells, a population that excluded terminally differentiated effector memory CD45RA+ cells. The sequenced sample was naive CD8+ T cells sorted from blood. The receptors stem from a woman aged 25 to 39 in good health.

The chain uses TRBV2 and TRBJ1-4, with TRBD1 identical over 10 bases. Germline CDR1 and CDR2: SNHLY and FYNNEI. Unmatched junction bases numbered 3, after V lost 1 base and J lost 10 bases. The CDR3 is 14 residues long. The CDR3 DNA follows: TGTGCCAGCAGTGAAGGGACAGGGGGTGGAAAACTGTTTTTT. Translating gives CASSEGTGGGKLFF.

J is TRBJ2-4 and V is TRBV19, with 12 bases identical to TRBD2. CDR1 is LNHDA, CDR2 SQIVND, per germline (reference sequence). Trimming cost V 7 bases and J 6 bases; bases outside gene matches: 4. This CDR3 is 14 amino acids long. CDR3 DNA sequence: TGTGCCAGTACCGGACTAGCGGGAAGAAACATTCAGTACTTC. Residues: CASTGLAGRNIQYF.

The chain employs TRBV25-1 and TRBJ2-1; 15 bases align to TRBD2. Trimming at V came to 10 bases and at J to 9 bases, leaving 4 bases not matched to a gene. This CDR3 region has 13 residues. Germline CDR1 reads MGHDK; CDR2 reads SYGVNS. The CDR3 protein is CATWTSGRGEQFF. The CDR3, as DNA: TGTGCCACCTGGACTAGCGGGAGGGGTGAGCAGTTCTTC.

The chain has TRBV13 and TRBJ2-3; D is perhaps TRBD1 (5 bases). Germline values: CDR1 PRHDT, CDR2 FYEKMQ (reference sequence). V was cut by 5 bases and J by 0 bases, with 15 bases left in between. The CDR3 extends over 16 amino acids. The CDR3 DNA is TGTGCCAGCAGCCCGATGGGGCAGTTTAGCACAGATACGCAGTATTTT. It is translated as CASSPMGQFSTDTQYF.

The rearrangement links TRBV7-3 to TRBJ2-5; D is possibly TRBD2 (6 bases). Germline V CDR1 and CDR2: SGHTA, FQGTGA. CDR3 size: 16 residues. Deletions cut 0 bases from V and 0 bases from J, with 11 bases between. Here the CDR3 reads CASSLTHRTNQETQYF. The CDR3 DNA follows: TGTGCCAGCAGCTTAACTCACCGGACTAACCAAGAGACCCAGTACTTC.

Only a few counts were recorded for this clone. This sequence joins TRBV25-1 and TRBJ1-2; D unclear. Germline V lookup: CDR1 MGHDK, CDR2 SYGVNS. The CDR3 runs 12 residues. V was trimmed by 4 bases and J by 1 base, leaving 4 bases between them. CDR3 sequence (DNA): TGTGCCAGCAGTGTCGGTAACTATGGCTACACCTTC. Its translation: CASSVGNYGYTF.

The rearrangement joins TRBV5-6 to TRBJ2-5, with D tentatively TRBD2 (5 bases). Germline V gene data show CDR1 as SGHDT and CDR2 as YYEEEE. The length of the CDR3 is 13 residues. Trimming pared 0 bases from V and 3 bases from J, leaving 6 bases between. The CDR3 sequence is CASSLALEETQYF. CDR3 nucleotide sequence: TGTGCCAGCAGCTTGGCACTAGAAGAGACCCAGTACTTC. Filled out from reference TRBV5-6 and TRBJ2-5, the complete variable domain reads DAGVTQSPTHLIKTRGQQVTLRCSPKSGHDTVSWYQQALGQGPQFIFQYYEEEERQRGNFPDRFSGHQFPNYSSELNVNALLLGDSALYLCASSLALEETQYFGPGTRLLVL.

In the case of this clone: This may be a read error: a much more frequent sequence differs by one nucleotide. The rearrangement joins TRBV11-2 to TRBJ2-7; D ambiguous. The CDR3 contains 11 residues. The V end lost 3 bases, the J end lost 3 bases, and 3 bases lay between the germline ends. Germline values: CDR1 SGHAT, CDR2 FQNNGV. CDR3 protein: CASSFDYEQYF. The CDR3 nucleotides are TGTGCCAGCAGCTTCGACTACGAGCAGTACTTC.

This clone was seen a handful of times. The chain is built from TRBV2 and TRBJ1-2, with D possibly being TRBD1 (5 bases). The V end was cut by 4 bases, the J end by 10 bases, with 16 bases between. CDR3 size: 13 residues. Germline V gives CDR1 SNHLY, CDR2 FYNNEI. The DNA for the CDR3 is TGTGCCAGCAGTGCTGAAGGGCTGGGACTCTACACCTTC. As protein: CASSAEGLGLYTF.

This clone was counted a single time. This chain uses TRBV27 with TRBJ2-7; D is perhaps TRBD2 (6 bases). CDR1 and CDR2 from the germline V gene are MNHEY and SMNVEV (reference sequence). The V end lost 5 bases, the J end lost 3 bases, and 14 bases lay between the germline ends. The CDR3 spans 14 residues. CDR3 DNA: TGTGCCAGCAGTCTGAACATAGCGGTCTACGAGCAGTACTTC. It codes for CASSLNIAVYEQYF.

This clone was seen once. In nucleotides, the CDR3 is TGTGCCAGCAGTCCTGACAGGTCTGACCAAGAGACCCAGTACTTC. Encoded protein: CASSPDRSDQETQYF. The chain carries TRBV11-2 and TRBJ2-5, with D possibly being TRBD1 (6 bases). The CDR3 is made up of 15 amino acids. V was trimmed by 6 bases and J by 0 bases, leaving 14 bases between them. Germline-derived CDR1 and CDR2 are SGHAT and FQNNGV.

The gene calls are TRBV4-1 and TRBJ2-5; D not resolved. Germline V gene data show CDR1 as MGHRA and CDR2 as YSYEKL. V lost 0 bases to trimming and J lost 1 base, with 9 bases between them. This CDR3 spans 15 amino acids. The CDR3 here is CASSQEFFSQETQYF. The CDR3 DNA is TGCGCCAGCAGCCAAGAATTCTTCAGCCAAGAGACCCAGTACTTC.

V gene TRBV5-8 combines with J gene TRBJ2-1; D might be TRBD1 (6 bases). The CDR3 is 15 residues long. Trimming shortened V by 4 bases and J by 2 bases, and 13 bases separated the two germline ends. The V gene's germline CDR1 is SGHTS and CDR2 YDEGEE. CDR3 coding DNA: TGTGCCAGCAGCCTCCGGACAGAGACCTACAATGAGCAGTTCTTC. It codes for CASSLRTETYNEQFF.

The rearrangement joins TRBV7-6 to TRBJ2-1, with D perhaps matching TRBD2 (5 bases). The CDR3 runs 14 residues. V was shortened by 1 base and J by 4 bases, with 8 bases between the two germline ends. Germline V gives CDR1 SGHVS, CDR2 FNYEAQ. The CDR3 DNA reads as TGTGCCAGCAGCTTAGGAGGGAGTTACAATGAGCAGTTCTTC. Translating it yields CASSLGGSYNEQFF.

This chain joins TRBV28 and TRBJ2-1; tentative D call: TRBD2 (5 bases). V was pared by 8 bases and J by 4 bases, with 18 bases between. The germline CDR1 and CDR2 sequences are MDHEN and SYDVKM. The CDR3 loop spans 15 amino acids. The CDR3 nucleotides are TGTGCCAGCGGCTATCGGAACCGACTATACAATGAGCAGTTCTTC. Its translation: CASGYRNRLYNEQFF.

In its sample, this clone was seen once. The chain joins TRBV6-5 to TRBJ2-1; the D is unclear. Trimming removed 8 bases at V and 0 bases at J, with 8 bases between. Germline V CDR1 and CDR2: MNHEY, SVGAGI. The CDR3 sequence is 13 residues long. The CDR3 DNA sequence: TGTGCCAGCGCGCCAAGCTCCTACAATGAGCAGTTCTTC. Protein product: CASAPSSYNEQFF.

V is TRBV5-1 and J is TRBJ2-3; TRBD2 aligns across 7 bases. Germline trimming cut 7 bases from V and 4 bases from J; bases unmatched to any gene: 12. CDR1 is SGHRS, CDR2 YFSETQ, per germline. This CDR3 contains 15 residues. The CDR3 region is CASRKPGLEADTQYF. The CDR3, as DNA: TGCGCCAGCCGCAAGCCCGGACTAGAGGCAGATACGCAGTATTTT.